Listed here is a single T cell receptor beta chain. Its target is unknown. At the DNA level, this CDR3 is encoded by other sequences in the same sample as well. Alopecia areata patients provided lesional scalp punch biopsies and peripheral blood, both collected for the study. This entry comes from a study of CD8+ T cells in alopecia areata. Per germline, CDR1 SEHNR and CDR2 FQNEAQ (reference sequence). V was clipped by 1 base and J by 1 base, with 0 bases between them. The CDR3 has 12 amino acids. Points from the study as a whole: Scalp repertoires also include resident alphabeta T cells from normal skin. Affected scalp, especially in alopecia totalis/universalis, had a higher clonality than normal scalp did.

Sequencing templates came from extracted RNA that was reverse transcribed into cDNA. Clones were read by immunoSEQ multiplex PCR, and TCRdb kept only the in-frame ones, dropping some. Altogether 100,000 to 120,000 clones are present, roughly 55% being singletons, with the ten largest covering roughly a quarter. The gene calls are TRBV7-9 and TRBJ2-3; D remains ambiguous. The TCR originated in a human donor with alopecia areata. Sample: NKG2D-low CD8+ T cells sorted from blood. The CDR3 is CASSLGTDTQYF. CDR3 in DNA: TGTGCCAGCAGCTTAGGCACAGATACGCAGTATTTT. The variable domain in full, with the rest retrieved from reference TRBV7-9 and TRBJ2-3, is DTGVSQNPRHKITKRGQNVTFRCDPISEHNRLYWYRQTLGQGPEFLTYFQNEAQLEKSRLLSDRFSAERPKGSFSTLEIQRTEQGDSAMYLCASSLGTDTQYFGPGTRLTVL.